One sample yielded the 17 T cell receptor beta chains listed below, sequenced in a study of T cell responses to AZD1222 COVID-19 vaccine. Sequencing used immunoSEQ multiplex PCR; TCRdb keeps in-frame clones, though not all of them. The sample holds about 160,000 clones, around 94% seen once. The sample in question was peripheral blood, obtained 28 days after the second AZD1222 dose. These TCRs come from an adult who received the AZD1222 COVID-19 vaccine.

This sequence joins TRBV28 and TRBJ2-3, with D possibly being TRBD2 (5 bases). Deletions cut 8 bases from V and 2 bases from J, with 11 bases between. The CDR3 spans 13 residues. CDR1 and CDR2 (germline): MDHEN, SYDVKM. CDR3 coding DNA: TGTGCCAGCGGCAGCGGAACCACAGATACGCAGTATTTT. It encodes CASGSGTTDTQYF.

The chain carries TRBV11-2 and TRBJ2-1; a possible D gene is TRBD2 (5 bases). The CDR3 is 13 amino acids. The V gene lost 1 base and the J gene lost 9 bases, with 10 bases spanning the gap. The germline V gene encodes CDR1 SGHAT and CDR2 FQNNGV. The CDR3 DNA follows: TGTGCCAGCAGCTTAGGGAGGCTAGGTGAGCAGTTCTTC. Its protein is CASSLGRLGEQFF.

This clone has just a few counts. This chain links TRBV30 with TRBJ1-3, with a possible D match to TRBD1 (5 bases). This CDR3 has 14 amino acids. V was shortened by 3 bases and J by 0 bases, with 9 bases between the two germline ends. From germline, CDR1 is GTSNPN and CDR2 SVGIG (reference sequence). This CDR3 reads CAWRGAISGNTIYF. The CDR3 DNA reads TGTGCCTGGAGAGGGGCGATCTCTGGAAACACCATATATTTT.

The gene calls are TRBV6-2 or TRBV6-3 and TRBJ2-2; D gene ambiguous. CDR1 is MNHEY, CDR2 SVGEGT, per germline. This CDR3 is built from 13 residues. Trimming removed 2 bases from V and 4 bases from J, with 5 bases in between. CDR3 protein: CASSYTVTGELFF. DNA of the CDR3: TGTGCCAGCAGTTACACGGTCACCGGGGAGCTGTTTTTT.

This clone was counted a single time. The same CDR3 also results from other DNA sequences found in this sample. The chain employs TRBV4-1 and TRBJ2-7; 13 bases fit TRBD2. CDR1 MGHRA and CDR2 YSYEKL come from the germline V gene. The J segment lost 2 bases and the V segment lost 6 bases, leaving 4 bases of the junction unmatched. The CDR3 is made up of 15 amino acids. The CDR3 protein is CASSRGLAGAYEQYF. The CDR3 nucleotides read TGCGCCAGCAGTCGAGGACTAGCGGGAGCCTACGAGCAGTACTTC.

The V gene is TRBV18, the J gene TRBJ2-3; 7 bases are a match to TRBD2. This CDR3 has 15 residues. The germline V gene encodes CDR1 KGHSH and CDR2 LQKENI. With V trimmed by 0 bases and J by 6 bases, 6 bases remained unmatched. The CDR3 coding sequence is TGTGCCAGCTCACCACCTCCTACTAGCGTTGATACGCAGTATTTT. Translated: CASSPPPTSVDTQYF.

This CDR3 reads CSASPRATDEQYF. In nucleotides, the CDR3 is TGCAGTGCTAGTCCCCGCGCGACTGACGAGCAGTACTTC. The rearrangement joins TRBV20-1 to TRBJ2-7; D unclear. Germline V gene sequence: CDR1 DFQATT, CDR2 SNEGSKA (reference sequence). This CDR3 region has 13 residues. V was trimmed by 3 bases and J by 5 bases, leaving 14 bases between them.

The rearrangement links TRBV15 to TRBJ1-4; D unclear. The CDR3 has 12 amino acids. V lost 0 bases and J 10 bases, leaving 6 bases between the germline ends. Germline loops: CDR1 LNHNV, CDR2 YYDKDF (reference sequence). Here the CDR3 reads CATSREWAKLFF. For the CDR3, the DNA is TGTGCCACCAGCAGAGAGTGGGCAAAACTGTTTTTT. Looking up the rest from reference TRBV15 and TRBJ1-4 gives the full variable domain: DAMVIQNPRYQVTQFGKPVTLSCSQTLNHNVMYWYQQKSSQAPKLLFHYYDKDFNNEADTPDNFQSRRPNTSFCFLDIRSPGLGDTAMYLCATSREWAKLFFGSGTQLSVL.

The V gene is TRBV5-1, the J gene TRBJ2-1; a possible D gene is TRBD1 (5 bases). The germline V and J ends were trimmed by 0 bases and 6 bases, with 13 bases remaining between them. The CDR3 sequence is 15 residues long. CDR1 is SGHRS and CDR2 is YFSETQ in the germline V gene. CDR3: CASSLVVGASNEQFF. The DNA for the CDR3 is TGCGCCAGCAGCTTGGTAGTTGGGGCTAGCAATGAGCAGTTCTTC.

The gene calls are TRBV4-1 and TRBJ1-3; 7 bases agree with TRBD1. The length of the CDR3 is 15 residues. The V and J ends lost 4 bases and 1 base, in that order; junction bases with no gene match: 4. CDR1 and CDR2 from the germline V gene are MGHRA and YSYEKL. CDR3 protein: CASSPQTGSGNTIYF. The CDR3 nucleotides read TGCGCCAGCAGCCCCCAGACAGGGTCTGGAAACACCATATATTTT.

A word on this clone: An end of the junction does not agree with germline; a read error may underlie this. V and J are TRBV5-1 and TRBJ2-5; 7 positions match TRBD2. Germline V CDR1 and CDR2: SGHRS, YFSETQ. CDR3 length: 14 residues. As DNA, the CDR3 is TGCGCCAGCAGCCCCTGGGACTACCAGGAGACCCAGTACTTC. It codes for CASSPWDYQETQYF.

This clone was observed once. The chain joins TRBV5-4 to TRBJ2-3, with D possibly TRBD2 on 6 matching bases. CDR3 length: 15 residues. V dropped 3 bases and J dropped 3 bases, with 14 bases sitting between them. Per germline, CDR1 SGHNT and CDR2 YYREEE (reference sequence). The CDR3 coding sequence is TGTGCCAGCAGCTCAGGACTACAACCTACAGATACGCAGTATTTT. It codes for CASSSGLQPTDTQYF.

V gene TRBV19 combines with J gene TRBJ2-1; TRBD2 aligns across 9 bases. This CDR3 has 17 amino acids. With 5 bases clipped from V and 2 bases from J, the junction kept 10 bases outside the gene matches. Germline loops: CDR1 LNHDA, CDR2 SQIVND (reference sequence). DNA of the CDR3: TGTGCCAGTAGTCCCGAGGGAAGCGGGAGGCCCTACAATGAGCAGTTCTTC. Translated, it gives CASSPEGSGRPYNEQFF.

The J gene is TRBJ2-4, the V gene TRBV12-3 or TRBV12-4; tentative D call: TRBD2 (5 bases). Trimming left V 5 bases short and J 10 bases short, with 12 bases between. This CDR3 is built from 12 residues. CDR3 nucleotide sequence: TGTGCCAGCAGTCCTGACGGCGGGATTCAGTACTTC. As protein: CASSPDGGIQYF.

The genes are TRBV6-5 and TRBJ1-1, with D unresolved. This CDR3 has 14 amino acids. Deletions cut 3 bases from V and 2 bases from J, with 10 bases between. CDR1 MNHEY and CDR2 SVGAGI come from the germline V gene. This CDR3 reads CASSYDRGNTEAFF. CDR3 in DNA: TGTGCCAGCAGTTATGACCGCGGCAACACTGAAGCTTTCTTT.

The V call is TRBV2, the J call TRBJ2-1; no clear D gene. V lost 6 bases and J lost 6, with 15 bases in between. Germline lookup yields CDR1 SNHLY and CDR2 FYNNEI. The CDR3 is 14 amino acids. CDR3 sequence (DNA): TGTGCCAGCAGAAACCACCAGACGTCCAATGAGCAGTTCTTC. It yields the protein CASRNHQTSNEQFF.

The V and J genes are TRBV3-1 (or the pseudogene TRBV3-2) and TRBJ1-5; a possible D gene is TRBD1 (5 bases). Trimming removed 1 base from V and 7 bases from J, with 11 bases in between. CDR1 and CDR2 (germline): LGHDT, YNNKEL (reference sequence). The CDR3 loop spans 14 amino acids. CDR3 residues: CASSQGRGWQPQHF. The CDR3 DNA reads as TGTGCCAGCAGCCAAGGGAGGGGTTGGCAGCCCCAGCATTTT.